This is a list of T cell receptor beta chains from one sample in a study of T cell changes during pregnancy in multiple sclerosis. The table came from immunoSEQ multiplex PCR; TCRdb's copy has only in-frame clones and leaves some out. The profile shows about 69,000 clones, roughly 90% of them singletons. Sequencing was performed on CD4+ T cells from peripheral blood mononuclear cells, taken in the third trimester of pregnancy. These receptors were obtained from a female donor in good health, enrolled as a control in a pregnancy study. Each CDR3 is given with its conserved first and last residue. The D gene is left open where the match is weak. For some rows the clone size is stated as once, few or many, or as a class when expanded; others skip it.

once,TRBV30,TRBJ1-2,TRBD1,CAWSEQGQLGYTF,TGTGCCTGGAGCGAGCAGGGACAGCTCGGCTACACCTTC
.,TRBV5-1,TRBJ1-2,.,CASSLDRANYGYTF,TGCGCCAGCAGCTTGGACAGAGCTAACTATGGCTACACCTTC
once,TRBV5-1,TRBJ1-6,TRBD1,CASSREGTGSSPLHF,TGCGCCAGCAGCCGGGAGGGGACAGGGTCCTCACCCCTCCACTTT
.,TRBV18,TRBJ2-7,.,CASSSRDTSITYEQYF,TGTGCCAGCTCATCAAGGGACACATCCATAACCTACGAGCAGTACTTC
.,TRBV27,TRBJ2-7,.,CASSSLQTYYEQYF,TGTGCCAGCAGTAGTTTGCAGACTTACTACGAGCAGTACTTC
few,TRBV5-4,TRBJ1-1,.,CASSEALGINTEAFF,TGTGCCAGCAGCGAGGCACTCGGGATTAACACTGAAGCTTTCTTT
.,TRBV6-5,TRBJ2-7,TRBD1,CASRDRSSYEQYF,TGTGCCAGCAGGGACAGGTCATCCTACGAGCAGTACTTC
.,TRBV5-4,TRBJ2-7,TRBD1,CASSLAGTGAYEQYF,TGTGCCAGCAGCTTGGCCGGGACAGGGGCCTACGAGCAGTACTTC
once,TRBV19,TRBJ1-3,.,CASQRRSTGNTIYF,TGTGCCAGCCAGCGGCGAAGTACTGGAAACACCATATATTTT
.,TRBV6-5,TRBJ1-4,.,CASSYSMGTTTFF,TGTGCCAGCAGTTACTCGATGGGGACAACAACTTTTTTT
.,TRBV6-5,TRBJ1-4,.,CASSYSPGREKLFF,TGTGCCAGCAGTTACTCGCCCGGGAGGGAAAAACTGTTTTTT
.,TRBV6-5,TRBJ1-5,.,CASSYSQGPNQPQHF,TGTGCCAGCAGTTACTCACAGGGCCCCAATCAGCCCCAGCATTTT
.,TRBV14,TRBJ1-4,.,CASSQDLDSEKLFF,TGTGCCAGCAGCCAAGATTTGGACAGTGAAAAACTGTTTTTT
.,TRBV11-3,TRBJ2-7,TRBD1,CASRIRDSSYEQYF,TGTGCCAGCCGCATAAGGGACAGCTCCTACGAGCAGTACTTC
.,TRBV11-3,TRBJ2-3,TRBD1,CASSLGDRGTSTDTQYF,TGTGCCAGCAGCTTGGGGGACAGGGGAACTAGCACAGATACGCAGTATTTT
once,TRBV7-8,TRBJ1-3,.,CASSLLHAPSGNTIYF,TGTGCCAGCAGCTTACTTCATGCGCCCTCTGGAAACACCATATATTTT
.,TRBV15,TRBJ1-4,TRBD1,CATSRGQGNEKLFF,TGTGCCACCAGCAGGGGACAGGGTAATGAAAAACTGTTTTTT
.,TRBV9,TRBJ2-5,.,CASSVALHGQETQYF,TGTGCCAGCAGCGTAGCTTTACATGGCCAAGAGACCCAGTACTTC
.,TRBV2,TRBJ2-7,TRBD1,CASTIGTGPEQYF,TGTGCCAGCACTATAGGGACAGGGCCCGAGCAGTACTTC
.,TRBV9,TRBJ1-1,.,CASSVDLRAKNTEAFF,TGTGCCAGCAGCGTAGATTTGAGGGCAAAGAACACTGAAGCTTTCTTT
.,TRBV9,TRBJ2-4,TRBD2,CASSPELAGKLTKNIQYF,TGTGCCAGCAGCCCAGAGCTAGCGGGGAAATTGACCAAAAACATTCAGTACTTC
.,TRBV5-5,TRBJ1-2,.,CASSLDRAYYGYTF,TGTGCCAGCAGCTTGGACAGGGCATACTATGGCTACACCTTC
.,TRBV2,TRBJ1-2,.,CASTSGYTF,TGTGCCAGTACTAGTGGCTACACCTTC
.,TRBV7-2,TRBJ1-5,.,CASSPGGGNQPQHF,TGTGCCAGCAGCCCCGGGGGGGGCAATCAGCCCCAGCATTTT
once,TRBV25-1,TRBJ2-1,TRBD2,CASSGGTSGGVAEQFF,TGTGCCAGCAGTGGGGGGACTAGCGGGGGAGTAGCTGAGCAGTTCTTC
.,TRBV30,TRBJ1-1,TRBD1,CAWSGDRGPGVNTEAFF,TGTGCCTGGAGTGGGGACAGGGGGCCGGGCGTGAACACTGAAGCTTTCTTT